Shown below are 29 T cell receptor beta chains from a single sample sequenced in a study of blood T cell repertoires in COVID-19 (dated by TCRdb to about 2020). The library relied on the immunoSEQ multiplex PCR assay. TCRdb carries this immuneACCESS record with in-frame sequences only. Its versions omit some clonotypes, under half of them owing to an unresolved V gene in the studies checked, with the rest unexplained. The sample table holds roughly 280,000 clones, of which under 90% were seen once. The top ten clones comprise 4% to 4.5% of the sample. The sequenced sample consisted of peripheral blood. The receptors were gathered from a man in his 60s with acute or convalescent COVID-19.

This sequence joins TRBV6-6 and TRBJ2-1, with 7 bases identical to TRBD1. This CDR3 spans 12 amino acids. The V gene's germline CDR1 is MNHNY and CDR2 SVGAGI (reference sequence). J gave up 5 bases and V 11 bases, and 6 bases lay outside the gene matches. The CDR3 sequence is CAARQGDNEQFF. In DNA, the CDR3 is TGTGCCGCCCGACAGGGTGACAATGAGCAGTTCTTC.

The chain couples TRBV25-1 to TRBJ2-3; D gene ambiguous. Per germline, CDR1 MGHDK and CDR2 SYGVNS. V lost 3 bases, J lost 9 bases, and 16 bases lay in between. The CDR3 totals 14 residues. CDR3 region: CASSDPSPRGTQYF. The CDR3 nucleotides read TGTGCCAGCAGTGATCCGTCTCCCCGAGGCACGCAGTATTTT. The whole variable domain, filled in from reference TRBV25-1 and TRBJ2-3, reads EADIYQTPRYLVIGTGKKITLECSQTMGHDKMYWYQQDPGMELHLIHYSYGVNSTEKGDLSSESTVSRIRTEHFPLTLESARPSHTSQYLCASSDPSPRGTQYFGPGTRLTVL.

The genes are TRBV28 and TRBJ1-2; TRBD1 is a possible D gene (5 bases). Looked up from germline, CDR1 is MDHEN and CDR2 is SYDVKM. Deletions cut 3 bases from V and 8 bases from J, with 7 bases between. CDR3 size: 11 residues. CDR3 DNA sequence: TGTGCCAGCAGTTTCGGACACGGCTACACCTTC. It is translated as CASSFGHGYTF.

The chain joins TRBV5-1 to TRBJ2-7; 8 bases are a match to TRBD1. CDR3 length: 13 residues. The germline gives CDR1 SGHRS, CDR2 YFSETQ. The V segment lost 5 bases and the J segment 5 bases; nucleotides outside the gene matches: 6. In nucleotides, the CDR3 is TGCGCCAGCAGGGTTACAGGGGGTGACGAGCAGTACTTC. It translates to CASRVTGGDEQYF.

The chain has TRBV7-8 and TRBJ2-7; D is perhaps TRBD1 (5 bases). Germline V gene lookup returns CDR1 SGHVS and CDR2 FQNEAQ. The CDR3 covers 14 residues. Trimming took off 6 bases at V and 6 bases at J, with 18 bases between the two ends. CDR3 region: CASRRTQGWGEQYF. The CDR3 region has the DNA TGTGCCAGCAGGCGTACCCAGGGATGGGGCGAGCAGTACTTC.

A word on this clone: An end of the junction differs from the germline gene, which may be a read error. The chain links TRBV7-7 to TRBJ1-1, with D perhaps matching TRBD1 (5 bases). The CDR3 spans 13 residues. CDR1 and CDR2 from the germline V gene are SSHAT and FNYEAQ (reference sequence). The CDR3 DNA reads TGTGCTAGCAGCTTAGACAGAGACACTGAAGCTTTCTTT. Translated, it gives CASSLDRDTEAFF.

As concerns this clone: Within the sample, other DNA sequences also encode this same CDR3. The genes are TRBV5-1 and TRBJ1-2; TRBD1 aligns across 7 bases. Looked up from germline, CDR1 is SGHRS and CDR2 is YFSETQ. CDR3 size: 15 residues. The ends lost 4 bases at V and 0 bases at J; junction bases unmatched: 6. CDR3 loop: CASSPGTATNYGYTF. CDR3 in DNA: TGCGCCAGCAGCCCTGGGACAGCTACTAACTATGGCTACACCTTC.

The V gene is TRBV29-1, the J gene TRBJ2-7; tentatively, D is TRBD2 (5 bases). Germline V gives CDR1 SQVTM, CDR2 ANQGSEA. Trimming took off 6 bases at V and 3 bases at J, with 6 bases between the two ends. The CDR3 is 10 amino acids. CDR3 sequence reads: CSVGDYEQYF. The CDR3 region has the DNA TGCAGCGTCGGGGACTACGAGCAGTACTTC.

This chain links TRBV27 with TRBJ1-2; D might be TRBD1 (6 bases). CDR1 MNHEY and CDR2 SMNVEV come from the germline V gene (reference sequence). This CDR3 region has 15 residues. Trimming shortened V by 5 bases and J by 1 base, and 14 bases separated the two germline ends. The CDR3 DNA follows: TGTGCCAGCAGTCCCCGGACAGACCATAACTATGGCTACACCTTC. Its protein is CASSPRTDHNYGYTF.

CDR3 DNA sequence: TGTGCCAGCAAGGGGGCGGAGGGGAACACTGAAGCTTTCTTT. This translates into CASKGAEGNTEAFF. The chain carries TRBV28 and TRBJ1-1; 7 positions match TRBD1. This CDR3 spans 14 amino acids. Germline lookup yields CDR1 MDHEN and CDR2 SYDVKM. V lost 7 bases to trimming and J lost 1 base; unmatched junction nucleotides: 6.

In this sample, this clone turned up a few times. Written as DNA, the CDR3 is TGTGCCTGGAGACCAGGATATAATTCACCCCTCCACTTT. It codes for CAWRPGYNSPLHF. The chain joins TRBV30 to TRBJ1-6; D unresolved. The germline V gene has CDR1 GTSNPN and CDR2 SVGIG (reference sequence). Trimming took off 3 bases at V and 4 bases at J, with 7 bases between the two ends. The length of the CDR3 is 13 residues.

V gene TRBV5-4 combines with J gene TRBJ2-1; 11 bases line up with TRBD1. J was trimmed by 12 bases and V by 3 bases; bases with no gene match: 2. From germline, CDR1 is SGHNT and CDR2 YYREEE (reference sequence). The CDR3 sequence is 12 residues long. The CDR3 spells CASSWGQGGQFF. The CDR3 bases are TGTGCCAGCAGCTGGGGACAGGGGGGGCAGTTCTTC.

This clone showed up just a few times. This rearrangement joins TRBV6-5 to TRBJ2-7; 10 bases are shared with TRBD2. Trimming took 0 bases from V and 5 from J; bases not matched to a gene: 7. This CDR3 region has 16 residues. CDR1 and CDR2 (germline): MNHEY, SVGAGI. The DNA for the CDR3 is TGTGCCAGCAGTTACTCGGCTAGCGGGGGCGGAAACGAGCAGTACTTC. The encoded protein is CASSYSASGGGNEQYF.

The J gene is TRBJ2-1, the V gene TRBV7-3, with D unresolved. The CDR3 has 13 residues. V lost 3 bases and J lost 0, with 3 bases in between. Germline CDR1 is SGHTA and CDR2 is FQGTGA. The DNA of the CDR3 is TGTGCCAGCAGCTTCTCCTCCTACAATGAGCAGTTCTTC. This codes for CASSFSSYNEQFF.

This clone was observed a few times. The chain joins TRBV2 to TRBJ1-1; the D is unclear. This CDR3 is built from 16 residues. The germline CDR1 and CDR2 sequences are SNHLY and FYNNEI. Trimming stripped 7 bases from V and 1 base from J, with 19 bases between. The CDR3 is CASIERVLTRNTEAFF. In DNA, the CDR3 is TGTGCCAGCATAGAGAGAGTACTTACCCGGAACACTGAAGCTTTCTTT.

CDR3 DNA sequence: TGCGCCAGCAGCTTGGCCGGGTCTAGCGGGGGGGCGGAGACCCAGTACTTC. Amino acids: CASSLAGSSGGAETQYF. The chain is built from TRBV5-1 and TRBJ2-5; 12 nucleotides align to TRBD2. Germline CDR1 reads SGHRS; CDR2 reads YFSETQ. The CDR3 runs 17 residues. V shed 0 bases and J 5 bases; nucleotides not matched to a gene: 8.

V gene TRBV6-6 combines with J gene TRBJ1-2, with 7 bases aligning to TRBD1. The J segment lost 3 bases and the V segment lost 5 bases, leaving 3 bases of the junction unmatched. The germline V gene has CDR1 MNHNY and CDR2 SVGAGI (reference sequence). The CDR3 covers 13 residues. The DNA for the CDR3 is TGTGCCAGCAGTAATACAGGGGACTATGGCTACACCTTC. Amino acid sequence: CASSNTGDYGYTF.

This clone came up a few times. V is TRBV15 and J is TRBJ2-1; tentatively, D is TRBD1 (6 bases). Trimming shortened V by 0 bases and J by 7 bases, and 19 bases separated the two germline ends. Germline V gene data show CDR1 as LNHNV and CDR2 as YYDKDF (reference sequence). This CDR3 region has 17 residues. Here the CDR3 DNA reads TGTGCCACCAGCAGAGATTTGGGGGCAGGGCCGGCAAATGAGCAGTTCTTC. Translated: CATSRDLGAGPANEQFF.

The DNA of the CDR3 is TGTGCCAGCAGCGCCCAGGTTGCAACTAATGAAAAACTGTTTTTT. Amino acid sequence: CASSAQVATNEKLFF. The chain combines TRBV7-2 with TRBJ1-4; D is unresolved. Germline CDR1 reads SGHTA; CDR2 reads FQGNSA. The CDR3 is made up of 15 amino acids. Deletions cut 5 bases from V and 0 bases from J, with 10 bases between.

As for this clone: This CDR3 is also generated by other DNA sequences in the sample. The V call is TRBV7-9, the J call TRBJ1-1; 9 bases align to TRBD1. V dropped 5 bases and J dropped 1; count of bases not matched to a gene: 5. There are 15 residues in the CDR3. Germline lookup yields CDR1 SEHNR and CDR2 FQNEAQ (reference sequence). CDR3 coding DNA: TGTGCCAGCAGCCAGGGACAGGGAAGGAACACTGAAGCTTTCTTT. Protein product: CASSQGQGRNTEAFF. The full variable domain, rest sourced from reference TRBV7-9 and TRBJ1-1, is DTGVSQNPRHKITKRGQNVTFRCDPISEHNRLYWYRQTLGQGPEFLTYFQNEAQLEKSRLLSDRFSAERPKGSFSTLEIQRTEQGDSAMYLCASSQGQGRNTEAFFGQGTRLTVV.

The chain recombines TRBV19 with TRBJ2-6; 9 nucleotides match TRBD1. This CDR3 has 15 amino acids. With 3 bases clipped from V and 9 bases from J, the junction kept 6 bases outside the gene matches. Germline V gene sequence: CDR1 LNHDA, CDR2 SQIVND (reference sequence). The CDR3 region is CASSMGTGMGNVLTF. In DNA form, the CDR3 reads TGTGCCAGTAGTATGGGGACAGGGATGGGCAACGTCCTGACTTTC.

The V and J genes are TRBV14 and TRBJ2-1, with TRBD2 identical over 7 bases. Per germline, CDR1 SGHDN and CDR2 FVKESK. V shed 6 bases, J shed 8 bases, and the junction held 16 bases outside the gene matches. The length of the CDR3 is 16 residues. CDR3 nucleotides: TGTGCCAGCAGTCCGCTAGGCAGCGGGACGTACCATGAGCAGTTCTTC. This translates into CASSPLGSGTYHEQFF.

The chain couples TRBV9 to TRBJ2-1; TRBD2 matches at 14 bases. Per the germline V gene, CDR1 is SGDLS and CDR2 is YYNGEE. This CDR3 is built from 17 residues. Trimming at V came to 2 bases and at J to 4 bases, leaving 5 bases not matched to a gene. DNA of the CDR3: TGTGCCAGCAGCGTTGGGACTAGCGGGAGAGTATACAATGAGCAGTTCTTC. It translates to CASSVGTSGRVYNEQFF.

The genes are TRBV6-5 and TRBJ2-3; the D gene is possibly TRBD2 (5 bases). The CDR3 totals 12 residues. The V end was cut by 6 bases, the J end by 5 bases, with 9 bases between. Germline assignment: CDR1 MNHEY and CDR2 SVGAGI. The CDR3 reads CASRPAEDTQYF. The CDR3 DNA reads as TGTGCCAGCAGGCCAGCGGAAGATACGCAGTATTTT.

This chain connects TRBV6-6 to TRBJ1-1; TRBD1 might be the D (5 bases). The CDR3 totals 12 residues. Trimming removed 6 bases at V and 6 bases at J, with 11 bases between. CDR1 is MNHNY, CDR2 SVGAGI, per germline (reference sequence). CDR3 nucleotides: TGTGCCAGCAGAACCGGGGACTCTGAAGCTTTCTTT. This sequence encodes CASRTGDSEAFF.

The V and J genes are TRBV6-1 and TRBJ2-4; 7 positions match TRBD2. The CDR3 is 15 residues long. V dropped 0 bases and J dropped 7; count of bases not matched to a gene: 6. CDR1 and CDR2 from the germline V gene are MNHNS and SASEGT. The CDR3 spells CASSEAGLVSNIQYF. CDR3 DNA: TGTGCCAGCAGTGAAGCAGGACTAGTTTCGAACATTCAGTACTTC.

The chain has TRBV6-5 and TRBJ1-2; 7 bases fit TRBD1. This CDR3 has 14 residues. Germline V gene data show CDR1 as MNHEY and CDR2 as SVGAGI. Trimming at V came to 2 bases and at J to 2 bases, leaving 2 bases not matched to a gene. CDR3 amino acids: CASSYGQANYGYTF. CDR3 nucleotide sequence: TGTGCCAGCAGTTACGGACAGGCCAACTATGGCTACACCTTC.

The J gene is TRBJ2-2, the V gene TRBV12-2; the table calls TRBD2, which could not be checked here. TRBV12-2 is a documented pseudogene. This CDR3 spans 20 amino acids. The CDR3, as DNA: TGTGCAAGTCCGGGCCCCGGGACTAGCGGGGCCCCAGGCAGAACCGGGGAGCTGTTTTTT. It translates to CASPGPGTSGAPGRTGELFF.

The rearrangement links TRBV6-4 to TRBJ2-6; TRBD2 might be the D (6 bases). Germline V gives CDR1 MRHNA, CDR2 SNTAGT. This CDR3 spans 13 amino acids. V lost 8 bases to trimming and J lost 2 bases, with 7 bases between them. CDR3 protein: CASGEAGANVLTF. DNA of the CDR3: TGTGCCAGCGGGGAGGCTGGGGCCAACGTCCTGACTTTC.